This entry is about one TCR beta chain. This clonotype was picked up many times. The antigen it binds to is not known. Base qualities are not recorded, but no much larger clone differs from it by a single base. The data are from a study of T cells in Graves' hyperthyroidism and ophthalmopathy (dated by TCRdb to about 2019). Broadly, across the study: Peripheral blood was sampled at the time of initial diagnosis, prior to any treatment. To identify TCR V-J signatures that set the groups apart, the researchers used a discovery cohort of 100 patients, made up of under 50 with Graves' ophthalmopathy and 55 to 65 with stable Graves' hyperthyroidism. Prospective prediction of ophthalmopathy was tested in an independent validation cohort of about 19 hyperthyroidism patients and some 17 patients who later progressed to ophthalmopathy. For training and testing, the 100 or so patients in the discovery cohort were randomly divided in a 7:3 ratio. In addition, the study compared T-cell repertoires in thyroid tissue and in blood from about 6 Graves' hyperthyroidism patients. Following sampling, methimazole starting at 30 mg daily was given to hyperthyroidism patients, and high-dose intravenous methylprednisolone was given to ophthalmopathy patients. According to the paper, TCR Vbeta CDR3 sequencing was carried out on over 130 peripheral blood samples, which came from 40 to 45 ophthalmopathy, approximately 78 hyperthyroidism and about 17 progressor patients. The full study reports these points: In validation, progression to ophthalmopathy was predicted by the model with roughly 69% sensitivity and around 76% specificity, a median of about 6.4 months before onset. No statistical method was used to set the sample size in advance, and investigators knew the group allocation. Blood samples also contained most of the expanded thyroid clonotypes (frequency above 0.001), which suggests that blood repertoires may reflect thyroid immune responses. A model built on a 13 V-J signature distinguished ophthalmopathy from stable hyperthyroidism, reaching around 87% sensitivity and 81.08% specificity in cross-validation and 80%/75% in testing.

Moderately to severely active disease, a Clinical Activity Score of at least 3, a NOSPECS grade of at least 4, and a duration under 3 months were present in ophthalmopathy patients. Patients with uncontrolled infections, other autoimmune diseases, pregnancy or lactation were excluded. Diagnoses were established on the basis of clinical symptoms, serum thyroxine and TRAb, thyroid ultrasound, and orbital computed tomography. PBMCs were separated from approximately 9.9 ml of fresh peripheral blood using Ficoll-Paque density gradient centrifugation. Trizol reagent was used to extract total RNA, and RNA quality was then checked on an Agilent 2100 Bioanalyzer. The TCR beta CDR3 regions were amplified from the RNA transcripts. The first round of RT-PCR for the TCR CDR3 was performed with the HTBI primer set and the Qiagen OneStep RT-PCR kit. Libraries were constructed in a second round of multiplex PCR, after which size selection and purification were performed. The libraries were sequenced on an Illumina HiSeq2000 using paired-end 100 bp reads. Per the source publication's procedure: Raw data were processed with SOAPnuke, discarding reads with adapters, uncalled bases, mean Phred below 15, or no exact constant-primer or identifier match. High-quality paired reads were merged with COPE v1.2.5, and unique nucleotide sequences were defined as clonotypes. MiTCR v1.1 was used to align the clonotypes against IMGT TRBV, TRBD and TRBJ reference segments. Analysis was restricted to V-J combinations with a frequency above 0.0001, which covered about 99% of repertoires. The TCS score was defined as the ratio of F50 (clonal expansion) to E x V (chaos), calculated using BLOSUM62-based TCRdist between CDR3 peptides within each V-J. Welch's t-statistics and random forest reduced just over 500 V-J features to under 15, which were used in a naive Bayes classifier (R e1071). Through fastp at Q25 and MiXCR, TCRdb rebuilt clones from the public reads, retaining in-frame beta chains. CDR3 protein duplicates are merged, each entry listing the most common genes and DNA. None of the V and J calls come from the authors' own analysis; TCRdb made them. Counted in this sample were roughly 250,000 distinct CDR3 sequences; about 20% of them appeared once. About 60% of the sample is held by the ten biggest clonotypes.

CDR1 and CDR2, per the germline V gene, are MDHEN and SYDVKM. Compared with germline, V lacks 5 bases and J lacks 2 bases; bases without a gene match: 8. The CDR3 measures 15 amino acids from cysteine to phenylalanine. Only CDR3 DNA remains: 45 bases, in frame from the first base. This chain joins TRBV28 to TRBJ1-2; the junction holds 7 bases that match TRBD1. The sequence came from a man aged 25-45 years with Graves' ophthalmopathy. Material for sequencing was blood. Read as DNA, the sequence is TGTGCCAGCAGTCCCACCGGACAGGTGAACTATGGCTACACCTTC. Translated, this is CASSPTGQVNYGYTF.